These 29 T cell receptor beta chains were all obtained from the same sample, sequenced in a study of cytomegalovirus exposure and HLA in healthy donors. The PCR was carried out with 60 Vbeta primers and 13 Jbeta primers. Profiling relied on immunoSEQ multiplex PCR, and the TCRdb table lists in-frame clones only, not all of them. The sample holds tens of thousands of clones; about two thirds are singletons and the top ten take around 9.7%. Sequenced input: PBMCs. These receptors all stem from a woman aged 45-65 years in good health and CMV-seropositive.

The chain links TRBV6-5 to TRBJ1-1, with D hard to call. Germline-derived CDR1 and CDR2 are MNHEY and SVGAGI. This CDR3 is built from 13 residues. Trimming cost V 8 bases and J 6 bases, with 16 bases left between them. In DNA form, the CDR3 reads TGTGCCAGCCGTTTCCGGGTTATCCCTGAAGCTTTCTTT. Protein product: CASRFRVIPEAFF.

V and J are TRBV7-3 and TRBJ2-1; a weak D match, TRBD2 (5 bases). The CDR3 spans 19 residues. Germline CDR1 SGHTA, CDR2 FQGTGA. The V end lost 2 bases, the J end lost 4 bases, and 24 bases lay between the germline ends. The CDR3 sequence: CASSLGLGKRLWRYNEQFF. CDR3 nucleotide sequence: TGTGCCAGCAGCTTAGGGTTGGGGAAGCGCCTATGGAGGTACAATGAGCAGTTCTTC.

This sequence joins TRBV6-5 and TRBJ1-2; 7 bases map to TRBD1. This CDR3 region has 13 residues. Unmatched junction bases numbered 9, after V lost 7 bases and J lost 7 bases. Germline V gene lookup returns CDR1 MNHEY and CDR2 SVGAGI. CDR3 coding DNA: TGTGCCAGCAATAATCCAGGGGGAGGTGGCTACACCTTC. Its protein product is CASNNPGGGGYTF.

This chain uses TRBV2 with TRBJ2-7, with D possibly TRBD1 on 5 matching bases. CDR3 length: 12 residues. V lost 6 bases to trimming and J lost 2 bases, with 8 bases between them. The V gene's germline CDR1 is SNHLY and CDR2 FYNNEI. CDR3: CASRGHAYEQYF. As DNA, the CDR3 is TGTGCCAGCAGAGGACATGCCTACGAGCAGTACTTC.

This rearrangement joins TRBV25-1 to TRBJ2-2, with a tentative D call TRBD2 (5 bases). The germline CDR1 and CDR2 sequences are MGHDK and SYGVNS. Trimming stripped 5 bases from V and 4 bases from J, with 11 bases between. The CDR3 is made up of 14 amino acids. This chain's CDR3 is CASSLTGGTGELFF. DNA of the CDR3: TGTGCCAGCAGTTTGACCGGAGGCACCGGGGAGCTGTTTTTT.

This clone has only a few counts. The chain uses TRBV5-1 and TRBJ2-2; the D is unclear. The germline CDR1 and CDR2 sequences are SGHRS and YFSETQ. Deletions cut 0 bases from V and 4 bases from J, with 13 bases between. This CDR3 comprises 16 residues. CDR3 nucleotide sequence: TGCGCCAGCAGCTTGGTGGCTGGGCAGGCCACCGGGGAGCTGTTTTTT. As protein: CASSLVAGQATGELFF.

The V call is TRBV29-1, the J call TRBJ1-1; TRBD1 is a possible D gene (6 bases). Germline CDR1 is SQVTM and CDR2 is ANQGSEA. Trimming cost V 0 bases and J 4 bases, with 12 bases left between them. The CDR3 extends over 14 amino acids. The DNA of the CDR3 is TGCAGCGTTGAAGATCACCGGGGGGCCACTGAAGCTTTCTTT. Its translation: CSVEDHRGATEAFF. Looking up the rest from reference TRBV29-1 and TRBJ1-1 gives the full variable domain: SAVISQKPSRDICQRGTSLTIQCQVDSQVTMMFWYRQQPGQSLTLIATANQGSEATYESGFVIDKFPISRPNLTFSTLTVSNMSPEDSSIYLCSVEDHRGATEAFFGQGTRLTVV.

CDR3 sequence: CASRYSTSGRVQYF. For the CDR3, the DNA is TGTGCCAGCAGGTACTCCACTAGCGGGAGGGTCCAGTACTTC. V and J are TRBV28 and TRBJ2-7; 13 bases are shared with TRBD2. CDR1 and CDR2 (germline): MDHEN, SYDVKM. Trimming cost V 6 bases and J 10 bases; bases outside gene matches: 9. The CDR3 is 14 residues long.

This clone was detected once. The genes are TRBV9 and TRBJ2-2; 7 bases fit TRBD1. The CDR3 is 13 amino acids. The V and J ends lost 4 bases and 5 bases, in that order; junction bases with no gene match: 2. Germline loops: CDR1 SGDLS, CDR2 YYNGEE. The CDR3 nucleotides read TGTGCCAGCAGCTTGACAGGGACCGGGGAGCTGTTTTTT. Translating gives CASSLTGTGELFF.

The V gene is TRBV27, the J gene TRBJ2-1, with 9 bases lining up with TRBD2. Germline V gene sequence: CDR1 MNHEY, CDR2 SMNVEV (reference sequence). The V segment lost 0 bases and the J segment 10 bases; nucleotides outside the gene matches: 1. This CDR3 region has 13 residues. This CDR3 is CASSLSSGGEQFF. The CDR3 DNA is TGTGCCAGCAGTTTATCTAGCGGGGGCGAGCAGTTCTTC.

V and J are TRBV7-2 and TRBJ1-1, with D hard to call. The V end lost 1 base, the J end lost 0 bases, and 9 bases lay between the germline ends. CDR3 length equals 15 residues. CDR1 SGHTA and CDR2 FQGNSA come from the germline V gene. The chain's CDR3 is CASSLVGVMNTEAFF. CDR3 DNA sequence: TGTGCCAGCAGCTTAGTCGGGGTAATGAACACTGAAGCTTTCTTT.

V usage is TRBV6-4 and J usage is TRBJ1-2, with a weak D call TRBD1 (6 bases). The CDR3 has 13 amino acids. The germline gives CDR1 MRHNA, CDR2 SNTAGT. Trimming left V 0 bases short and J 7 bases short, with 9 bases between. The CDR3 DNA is TGTGCCAGCAGTGACTCGACAGGTCGTGGCTACACCTTC. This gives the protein CASSDSTGRGYTF.

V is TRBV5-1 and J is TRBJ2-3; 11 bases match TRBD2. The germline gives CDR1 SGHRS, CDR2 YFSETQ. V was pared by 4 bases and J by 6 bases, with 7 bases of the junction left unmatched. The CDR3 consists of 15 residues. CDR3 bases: TGCGCCAGCAGCCCGTCTAGCGGGGGGCCCGATACGCAGTATTTT. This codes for CASSPSSGGPDTQYF.

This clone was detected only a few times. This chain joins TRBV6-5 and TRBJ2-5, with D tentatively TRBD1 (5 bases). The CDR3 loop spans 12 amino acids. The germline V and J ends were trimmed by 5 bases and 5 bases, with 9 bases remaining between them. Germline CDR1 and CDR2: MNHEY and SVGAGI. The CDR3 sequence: CASSGAGETQYF. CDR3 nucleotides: TGTGCCAGCAGTGGCGCAGGGGAGACCCAGTACTTC.

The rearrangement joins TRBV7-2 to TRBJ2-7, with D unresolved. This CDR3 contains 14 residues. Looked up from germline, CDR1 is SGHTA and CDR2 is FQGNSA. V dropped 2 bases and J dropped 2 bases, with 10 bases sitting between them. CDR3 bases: TGTGCCAGCAGCTTATCCTTACAGACCTACGAGCAGTACTTC. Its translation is CASSLSLQTYEQYF.

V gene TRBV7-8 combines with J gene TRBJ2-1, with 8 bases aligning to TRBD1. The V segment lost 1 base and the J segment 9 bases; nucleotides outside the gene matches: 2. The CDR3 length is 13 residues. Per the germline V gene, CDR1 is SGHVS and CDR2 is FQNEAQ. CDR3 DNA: TGTGCCAGCAGCTTAGGGACAGGGAGTGAGCAGTTCTTC. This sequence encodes CASSLGTGSEQFF.

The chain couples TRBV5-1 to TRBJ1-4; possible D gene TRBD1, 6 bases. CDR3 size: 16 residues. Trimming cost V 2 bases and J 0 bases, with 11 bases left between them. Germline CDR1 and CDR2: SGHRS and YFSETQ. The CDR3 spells CASSLGAGATNEKLFF. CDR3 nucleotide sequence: TGCGCCAGCAGCTTAGGGGCAGGGGCAACTAATGAAAAACTGTTTTTT.

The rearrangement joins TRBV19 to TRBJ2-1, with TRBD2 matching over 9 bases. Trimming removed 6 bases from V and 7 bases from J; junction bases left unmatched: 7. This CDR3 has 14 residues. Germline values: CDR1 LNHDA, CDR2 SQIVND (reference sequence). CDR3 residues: CASRGQREVNEQFF. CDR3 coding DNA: TGTGCCAGTAGGGGGCAGCGGGAGGTGAATGAGCAGTTCTTC. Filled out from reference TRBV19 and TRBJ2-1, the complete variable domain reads DGGITQSPKYLFRKEGQNVTLSCEQNLNHDAMYWYRQDPGQGLRLIYYSQIVNDFQKGDIAEGYSVSREKKESFPLTVTSAQKNPTAFYLCASRGQREVNEQFFGPGTRLTVL.

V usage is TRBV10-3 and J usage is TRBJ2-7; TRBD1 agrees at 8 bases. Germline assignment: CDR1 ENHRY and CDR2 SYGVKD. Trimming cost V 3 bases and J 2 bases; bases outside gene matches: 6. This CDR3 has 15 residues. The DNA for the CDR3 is TGTGCCATCAGTGAAGGGACAGGCAAAACCTACGAGCAGTACTTC. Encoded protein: CAISEGTGKTYEQYF.

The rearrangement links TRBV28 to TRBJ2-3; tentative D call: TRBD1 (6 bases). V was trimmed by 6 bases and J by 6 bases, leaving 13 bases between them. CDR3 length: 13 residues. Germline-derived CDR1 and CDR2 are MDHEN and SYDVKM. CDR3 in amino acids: CASRWTATDTQYF. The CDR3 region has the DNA TGTGCCAGCAGGTGGACAGCTACGGATACGCAGTATTTT.

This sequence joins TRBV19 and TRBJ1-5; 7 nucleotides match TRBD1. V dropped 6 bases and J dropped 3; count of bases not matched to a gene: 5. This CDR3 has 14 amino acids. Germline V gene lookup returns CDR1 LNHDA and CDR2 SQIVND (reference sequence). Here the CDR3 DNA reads TGTGCCAGTAGCTTGACAGGGACCAATCAGCCCCAGCATTTT. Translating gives CASSLTGTNQPQHF.

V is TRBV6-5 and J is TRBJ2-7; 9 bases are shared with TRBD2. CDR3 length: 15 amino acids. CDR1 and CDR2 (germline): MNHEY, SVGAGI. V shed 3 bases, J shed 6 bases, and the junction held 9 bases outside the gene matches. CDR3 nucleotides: TGTGCCAGCAGTTATACCGCGGGAGGGCAAAGCGAGCAGTACTTC. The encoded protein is CASSYTAGGQSEQYF.

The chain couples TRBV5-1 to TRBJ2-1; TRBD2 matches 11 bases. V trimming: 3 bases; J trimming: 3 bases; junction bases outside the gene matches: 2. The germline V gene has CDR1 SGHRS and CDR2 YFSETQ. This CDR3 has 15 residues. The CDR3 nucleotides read TGCGCCAGCAGCTCTAGCGGGGGGATCTACAATGAGCAGTTCTTC. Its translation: CASSSSGGIYNEQFF.

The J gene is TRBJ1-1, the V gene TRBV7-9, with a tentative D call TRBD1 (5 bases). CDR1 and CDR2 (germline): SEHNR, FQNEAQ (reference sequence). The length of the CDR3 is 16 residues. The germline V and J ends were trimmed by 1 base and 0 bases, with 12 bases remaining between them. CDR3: CASSLVTEPMNTEAFF. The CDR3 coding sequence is TGTGCCAGCAGCTTAGTGACAGAGCCGATGAACACTGAAGCTTTCTTT.

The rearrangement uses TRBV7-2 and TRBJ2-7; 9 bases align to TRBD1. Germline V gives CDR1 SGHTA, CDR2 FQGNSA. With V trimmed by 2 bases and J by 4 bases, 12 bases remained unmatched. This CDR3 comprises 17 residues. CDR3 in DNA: TGTGCCAGCAGCTTAAGTGTTCGGCGGACAGGGGAATACGAGCAGTACTTC. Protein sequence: CASSLSVRRTGEYEQYF.

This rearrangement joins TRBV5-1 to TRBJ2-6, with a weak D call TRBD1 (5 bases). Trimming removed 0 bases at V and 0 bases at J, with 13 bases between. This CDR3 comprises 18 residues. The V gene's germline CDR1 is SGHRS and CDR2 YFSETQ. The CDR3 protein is CASSLAQGHYSGANVLTF. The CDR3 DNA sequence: TGCGCCAGCAGCTTGGCGCAGGGCCATTACTCTGGGGCCAACGTCCTGACTTTC.

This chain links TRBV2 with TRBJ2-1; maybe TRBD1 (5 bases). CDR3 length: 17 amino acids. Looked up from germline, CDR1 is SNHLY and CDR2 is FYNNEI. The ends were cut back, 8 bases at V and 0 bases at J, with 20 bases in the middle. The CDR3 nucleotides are TGTGCCAGCCGCGCGGACAATCAAGTGAGCTCCTACAATGAGCAGTTCTTC. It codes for CASRADNQVSSYNEQFF.

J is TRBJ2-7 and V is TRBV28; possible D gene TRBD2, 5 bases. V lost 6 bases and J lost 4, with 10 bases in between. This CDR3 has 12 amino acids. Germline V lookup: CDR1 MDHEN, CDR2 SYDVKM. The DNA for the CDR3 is TGTGCCAGCAGCCCGGACTTTTACGAGCAGTACTTC. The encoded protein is CASSPDFYEQYF.

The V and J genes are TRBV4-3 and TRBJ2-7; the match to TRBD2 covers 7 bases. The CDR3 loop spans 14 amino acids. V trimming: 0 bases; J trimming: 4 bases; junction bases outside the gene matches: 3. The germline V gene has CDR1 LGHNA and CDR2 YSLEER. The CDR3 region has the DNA TGCGCCAGCAGCCAAGAGGGGGGGTATTACGAGCAGTACTTC. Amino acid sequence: CASSQEGGYYEQYF.